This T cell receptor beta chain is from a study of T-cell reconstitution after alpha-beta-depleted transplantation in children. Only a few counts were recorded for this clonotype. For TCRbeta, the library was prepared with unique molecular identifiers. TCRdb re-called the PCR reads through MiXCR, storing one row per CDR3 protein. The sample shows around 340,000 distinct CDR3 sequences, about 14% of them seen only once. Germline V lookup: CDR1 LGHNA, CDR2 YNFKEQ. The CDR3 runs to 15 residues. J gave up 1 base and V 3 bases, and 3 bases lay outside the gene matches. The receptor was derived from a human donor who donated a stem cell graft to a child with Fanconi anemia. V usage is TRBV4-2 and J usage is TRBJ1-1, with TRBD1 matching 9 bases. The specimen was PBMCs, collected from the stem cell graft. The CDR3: CASSQGQGENTEAFF. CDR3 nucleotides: TGTGCCAGCAGCCAGGGACAGGGAGAGAACACTGAAGCTTTCTTT.